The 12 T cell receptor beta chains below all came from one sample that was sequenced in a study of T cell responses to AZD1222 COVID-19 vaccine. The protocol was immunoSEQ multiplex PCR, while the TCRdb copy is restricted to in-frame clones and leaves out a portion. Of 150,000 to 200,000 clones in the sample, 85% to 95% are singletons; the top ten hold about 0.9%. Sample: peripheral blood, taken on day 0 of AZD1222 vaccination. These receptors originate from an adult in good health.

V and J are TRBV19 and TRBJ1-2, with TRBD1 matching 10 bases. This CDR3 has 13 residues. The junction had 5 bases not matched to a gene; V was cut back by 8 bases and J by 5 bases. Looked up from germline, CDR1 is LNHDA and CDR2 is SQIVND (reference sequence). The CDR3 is CASGLGQGYGYTF. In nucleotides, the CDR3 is TGTGCCAGTGGCCTGGGACAGGGGTATGGCTACACCTTC. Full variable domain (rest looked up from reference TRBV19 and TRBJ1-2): DGGITQSPKYLFRKEGQNVTLSCEQNLNHDAMYWYRQDPGQGLRLIYYSQIVNDFQKGDIAEGYSVSREKKESFPLTVTSAQKNPTAFYLCASGLGQGYGYTFGSGTRLTVV.

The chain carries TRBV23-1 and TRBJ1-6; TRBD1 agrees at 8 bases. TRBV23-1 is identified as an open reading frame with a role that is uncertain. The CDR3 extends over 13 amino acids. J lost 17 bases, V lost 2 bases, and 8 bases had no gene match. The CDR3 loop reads CASSQRGQDPFHF. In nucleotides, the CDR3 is TGCGCCAGCAGTCAACGGGGACAGGACCCGTTCCACTTT.

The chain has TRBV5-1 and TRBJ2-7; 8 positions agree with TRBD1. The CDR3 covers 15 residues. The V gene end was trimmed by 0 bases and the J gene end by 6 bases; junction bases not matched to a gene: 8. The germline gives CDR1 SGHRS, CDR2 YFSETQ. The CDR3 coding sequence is TGCGCCAGCAGCTTGGATGGGCAGGGGGCGACCGAGCAGTACTTC. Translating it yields CASSLDGQGATEQYF.

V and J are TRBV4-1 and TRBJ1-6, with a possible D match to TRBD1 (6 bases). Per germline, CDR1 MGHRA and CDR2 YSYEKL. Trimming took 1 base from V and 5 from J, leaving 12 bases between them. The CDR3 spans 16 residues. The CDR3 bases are TGCGCCAGCAGCCAAGGGGGGACATCAGATAATTCACCCCTCCACTTT. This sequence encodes CASSQGGTSDNSPLHF.

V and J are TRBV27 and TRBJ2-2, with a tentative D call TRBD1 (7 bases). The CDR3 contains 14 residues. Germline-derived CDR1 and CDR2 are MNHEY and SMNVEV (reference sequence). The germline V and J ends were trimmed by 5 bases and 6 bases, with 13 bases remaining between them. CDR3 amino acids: CASSVDRRAGELFF. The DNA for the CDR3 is TGTGCCAGCAGTGTGGACAGGAGGGCCGGGGAGCTGTTTTTT.

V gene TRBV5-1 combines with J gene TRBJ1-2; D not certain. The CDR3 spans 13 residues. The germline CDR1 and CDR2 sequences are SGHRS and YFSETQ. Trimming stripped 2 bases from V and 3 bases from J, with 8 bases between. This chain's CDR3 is CASSFPSDYGYTF. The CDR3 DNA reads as TGCGCCAGCAGCTTTCCATCCGACTATGGCTACACCTTC.

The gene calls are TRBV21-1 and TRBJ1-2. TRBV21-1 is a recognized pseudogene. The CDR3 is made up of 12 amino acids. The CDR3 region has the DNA TGTGCCAGCAGCAAAGAGAGGGAAGGCTACACCTTC. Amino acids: CASSKEREGYTF.

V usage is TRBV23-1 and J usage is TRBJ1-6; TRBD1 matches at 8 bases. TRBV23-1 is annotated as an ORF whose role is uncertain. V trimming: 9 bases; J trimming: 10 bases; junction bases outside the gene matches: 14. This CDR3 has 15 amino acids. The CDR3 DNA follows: TGCGCCAGAACGAGGGGCTGGACAGGGAGGTCACCCCTCCACTTT. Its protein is CARTRGWTGRSPLHF.

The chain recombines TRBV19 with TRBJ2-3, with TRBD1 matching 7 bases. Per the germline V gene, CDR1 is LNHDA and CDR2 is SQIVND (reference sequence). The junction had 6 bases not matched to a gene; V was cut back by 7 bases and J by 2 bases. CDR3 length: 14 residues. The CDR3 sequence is CASILGTDTDTQYF. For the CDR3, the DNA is TGTGCCAGTATCCTCGGGACAGACACAGATACGCAGTATTTT.

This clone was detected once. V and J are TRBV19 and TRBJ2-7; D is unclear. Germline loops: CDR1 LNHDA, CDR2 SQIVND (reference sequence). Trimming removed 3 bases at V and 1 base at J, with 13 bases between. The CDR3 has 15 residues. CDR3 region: CASSIDHGPSYEQYF. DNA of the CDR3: TGTGCCAGTAGTATCGATCATGGCCCTTCCTACGAGCAGTACTTC.

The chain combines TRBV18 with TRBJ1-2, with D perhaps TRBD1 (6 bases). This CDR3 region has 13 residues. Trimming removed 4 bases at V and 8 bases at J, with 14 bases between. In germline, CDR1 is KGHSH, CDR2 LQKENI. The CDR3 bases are TGTGCCAGCTCACGAGGGGCAGGGGAAGGCTACACCTTC. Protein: CASSRGAGEGYTF.

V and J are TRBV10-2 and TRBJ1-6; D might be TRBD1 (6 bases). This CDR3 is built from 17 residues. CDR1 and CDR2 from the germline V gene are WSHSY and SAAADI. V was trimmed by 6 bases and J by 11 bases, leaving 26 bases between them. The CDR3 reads CASRDFKTWGLLPPLHF. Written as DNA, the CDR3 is TGCGCCAGCAGAGACTTCAAAACCTGGGGGCTTCTGCCACCCCTCCACTTT.